Below are 30 T cell receptor beta chains sequenced from a single sample in a study of long-term antiretroviral therapy in people with HIV. Investigators performed immunoSEQ version v3.0 at survey level. The repertoire was sequenced with immunoSEQ multiplex PCR; TCRdb's copy has only in-frame clones and lacks some. The table has 19,000 or so clones, over 70% seen once. Specimen: unsorted PBMCs, collected 0.3 years before starting antiretroviral therapy. The receptors here all came from a man between 50 and 59 years old with HIV.

The chain is built from TRBV7-2 and TRBJ1-1; D is ambiguous. V was shortened by 1 base and J by 2 bases, with 5 bases between the two germline ends. CDR1 is SGHTA and CDR2 is FQGNSA in the germline V gene. The CDR3 has 13 amino acids. Here the CDR3 reads CASSLGYNTEAFF. The DNA for the CDR3 is TGTGCCAGCAGCTTAGGATACAACACTGAAGCTTTCTTT.

This clone was detected a few times. V is TRBV29-1 and J is TRBJ1-4; maybe TRBD1 (6 bases). Looked up from germline, CDR1 is SQVTM and CDR2 is ANQGSEA. Trimming took 5 bases from V and 1 from J, leaving 14 bases between them. The CDR3 is made up of 15 amino acids. This chain's CDR3 is CSVKGGIGTNEKLFF. CDR3 coding DNA: TGCAGCGTTAAAGGGGGTATCGGAACTAATGAAAAACTGTTTTTT.

This clone was seen more than once but under ten times. The chain has TRBV15 and TRBJ1-1, with D possibly TRBD1 on 5 matching bases. CDR3 length: 15 residues. Germline CDR1 and CDR2: LNHNV and YYDKDF (reference sequence). V was shortened by 5 bases and J by 6 bases, with 19 bases between the two germline ends. In DNA, the CDR3 is TGTGCCACCAGCTCTCCCCAGAGGGGTCAGGCTGAAGCTTTCTTT. Translated: CATSSPQRGQAEAFF. The complete variable domain, with remaining parts taken from reference TRBV15 and TRBJ1-1, reads DAMVIQNPRYQVTQFGKPVTLSCSQTLNHNVMYWYQQKSSQAPKLLFHYYDKDFNNEADTPDNFQSRRPNTSFCFLDIRSPGLGDTAMYLCATSSPQRGQAEAFFGQGTRLTVV.

The rearrangement uses TRBV30 and TRBJ1-1, with D possibly TRBD1 on 5 matching bases. This CDR3 is 13 amino acids long. Germline assignment: CDR1 GTSNPN and CDR2 SVGIG (reference sequence). Trimming took 0 bases from V and 3 from J, leaving 8 bases between them. The CDR3 loop reads CAWSVRGDTEAFF. CDR3 nucleotides: TGTGCCTGGAGTGTACGGGGGGACACTGAAGCTTTCTTT.

This clone is medium-sized within its sample. The chain recombines TRBV27 with TRBJ1-2; D perhaps matches TRBD1 (6 bases). The CDR3 is 13 amino acids. The germline V gene has CDR1 MNHEY and CDR2 SMNVEV (reference sequence). The V gene lost 4 bases and the J gene lost 8 bases, with 14 bases spanning the gap. The CDR3: CASSSPNREGYTF. DNA of the CDR3: TGTGCCAGCAGTTCACCGAACAGGGAAGGCTACACCTTC.

This clone was detected a few times. The chain carries TRBV28 and TRBJ1-1, with D possibly TRBD1 on 5 matching bases. This CDR3 region has 13 residues. Trimming removed 8 bases from V and 4 bases from J, with 14 bases in between. Germline V gene sequence: CDR1 MDHEN, CDR2 SYDVKM. The CDR3 sequence is CASYGTGGTEAFF. The CDR3 DNA sequence: TGTGCCAGCTATGGGACCGGTGGCACTGAAGCTTTCTTT. The variable domain in full, completed from reference TRBV28 and TRBJ1-1, reads DVKVTQSSRYLVKRTGEKVFLECVQDMDHENMFWYRQDPGLGLRLIYFSYDVKMKEKGDIPEGYSVSREKKERFSLILESASTNQTSMYLCASYGTGGTEAFFGQGTRLTVV.

This clone was seen a single time. The rearrangement joins TRBV4-3 to TRBJ2-7; D gene unclear. The CDR3 totals 12 residues. Germline V lookup: CDR1 LGHNA, CDR2 YSLEER. The V end lost 4 bases, the J end lost 5 bases, and 9 bases lay between the germline ends. The DNA for the CDR3 is TGCGCCAGCAGCCTTTCCCCCCACGAGCAGTACTTC. Translating gives CASSLSPHEQYF.

This chain links TRBV4-3 with TRBJ2-7; 12 nucleotides align to TRBD2. The CDR3 sequence is 15 residues long. The V and J ends lost 0 bases and 6 bases, in that order; junction bases with no gene match: 3. Germline CDR1 LGHNA, CDR2 YSLEER. The CDR3 coding sequence is TGCGCCAGCAGCCAAGATAGGGGACTAGCGGGCGAGCAGTACTTC. Its translation is CASSQDRGLAGEQYF.

The chain couples TRBV28 to TRBJ2-7; tentative D call: TRBD1 (5 bases). From germline, CDR1 is MDHEN and CDR2 SYDVKM. Trimming stripped 6 bases from V and 4 bases from J, with 13 bases between. The CDR3 runs 13 residues. CDR3 sequence reads: CASSDYRIYEQYF. The CDR3 DNA sequence: TGTGCCAGCAGCGATTACAGGATTTACGAGCAGTACTTC.

CDR3 loop: CASSSGTGGLNEKLFF. DNA of the CDR3: TGCGCCAGCAGCTCGGGAACAGGGGGGTTAAATGAAAAACTGTTTTTT. The rearrangement uses TRBV5-1 and TRBJ1-4; 8 bases match TRBD1. The CDR3 contains 16 residues. Germline V lookup: CDR1 SGHRS, CDR2 YFSETQ. V was clipped by 3 bases and J by 5 bases; unmatched bases: 9.

The J gene is TRBJ2-3, the V gene TRBV4-1; TRBD2 matches 10 bases. Germline V gene data show CDR1 as MGHRA and CDR2 as YSYEKL. After removal of 3 bases from V and 3 bases from J, the junction contained 6 bases not matched to a gene. This CDR3 has 16 residues. The CDR3 sequence: CASSQYPGLATDTQYF. CDR3 DNA: TGCGCCAGCAGCCAGTATCCGGGACTAGCGACAGATACGCAGTATTTT.

This sequence joins TRBV6-5 and TRBJ1-2, with 7 bases that match TRBD1. Germline V gene sequence: CDR1 MNHEY, CDR2 SVGAGI. After removal of 2 bases from V and 1 base from J, the junction contained 7 bases not matched to a gene. The CDR3 is 16 amino acids. The CDR3 DNA follows: TGTGCCAGCAGTTACCTGTACCGGGACAGTAACTATGGCTACACCTTC. Its protein is CASSYLYRDSNYGYTF.

The rearrangement uses TRBV19 and TRBJ1-3; D remains ambiguous. V lost 6 bases and J lost 0, with 12 bases in between. The CDR3 consists of 15 residues. From germline, CDR1 is LNHDA and CDR2 SQIVND (reference sequence). For the CDR3, the DNA is TGTGCCAGTAGCGTCGACTGGAGCTCTGGAAACACCATATATTTT. It codes for CASSVDWSSGNTIYF.

The CDR3 DNA sequence: TGTGCCAGCAGCTTGGGACAGGGGGAAGATACGCAGTATTTT. Translating it yields CASSLGQGEDTQYF. The rearrangement joins TRBV11-3 to TRBJ2-3, with 11 bases lining up with TRBD1. This CDR3 has 14 amino acids. The germline gives CDR1 SGHNT, CDR2 YENEEA. Trimming cost V 3 bases and J 5 bases; bases outside gene matches: 1.

CDR3 amino acids: CASSLDRGTEAFF. CDR3 nucleotide sequence: TGCGCCAGCAGCTTAGACAGGGGCACTGAAGCTTTCTTT. This sequence joins TRBV5-1 and TRBJ1-1, with 8 bases aligning to TRBD1. CDR1 is SGHRS, CDR2 YFSETQ, per germline. V gave up 2 bases and J gave up 4 bases; unmatched junction bases: 1. This CDR3 comprises 13 residues.

V gene TRBV5-1 combines with J gene TRBJ1-3; possibly TRBD1 for D (6 bases). Deletions cut 2 bases from V and 4 bases from J, with 10 bases between. CDR3 size: 14 residues. Looked up from germline, CDR1 is SGHRS and CDR2 is YFSETQ. CDR3: CASSFGGPGNTIYF. The CDR3 DNA is TGCGCCAGCAGCTTCGGGGGGCCAGGAAACACCATATATTTT.

This clone was found once. The J gene is TRBJ1-5, the V gene TRBV19; TRBD1 is a possible D gene (6 bases). Germline assignment: CDR1 LNHDA and CDR2 SQIVND (reference sequence). This CDR3 region has 15 residues. The germline V and J ends were trimmed by 8 bases and 5 bases, with 19 bases remaining between them. Written as DNA, the CDR3 is TGTGCCAGTGCCGTAATAGGGGGGTTGCATCAGCCCCAGCATTTT. It codes for CASAVIGGLHQPQHF.

The V call is TRBV28, the J call TRBJ1-5; D gene uncertain. The CDR3 extends over 14 amino acids. V dropped 3 bases and J dropped 4 bases, with 10 bases sitting between them. Germline values: CDR1 MDHEN, CDR2 SYDVKM. This CDR3 is CASSLPGGNQPQHF. The CDR3 region has the DNA TGTGCCAGCAGTTTGCCGGGTGGTAATCAGCCCCAGCATTTT.

The chain is built from TRBV30 and TRBJ2-6; tentatively, D is TRBD1 or TRBD2 (7 bases each). The CDR3 runs to 18 residues. Germline CDR1 reads GTSNPN; CDR2 reads SVGIG (reference sequence). Trimming left V 5 bases short and J 0 bases short, with 20 bases between. For the CDR3, the DNA is TGTGCCTGGTTAGGGAGGGGACAGAGAGTCTCTGGGGCCAACGTCCTGACTTTC. Translation gives CAWLGRGQRVSGANVLTF.

The V gene is TRBV25-1, the J gene TRBJ2-1; D may match TRBD1 or TRBD2 (5 bases each). Germline V gene sequence: CDR1 MGHDK, CDR2 SYGVNS. The CDR3 contains 15 residues. Trimming removed 6 bases from V and 4 bases from J, with 16 bases in between. CDR3 residues: CASSSQGGPYNEQFF. CDR3 DNA sequence: TGTGCCAGCAGCTCCCAGGGCGGGCCTTACAATGAGCAGTTCTTC.

The chain employs TRBV5-7 and TRBJ1-5, with D tentatively TRBD1 (6 bases). TRBV5-7 is placed among ORFs of uncertain function. The length of the CDR3 is 17 residues. Trimming pared 0 bases from V and 4 bases from J, leaving 17 bases between. The CDR3 reads CASSLGEGGHDNQPQHF. In DNA, the CDR3 is TGTGCCAGCAGCTTGGGGGAGGGGGGACACGATAATCAGCCCCAGCATTTT.

This clone was counted between two and nine times. The junction shows a germline mismatch at one end, possibly a read error. The genes are TRBV7-7 and TRBJ1-2; 9 bases are a match to TRBD1. The CDR3 consists of 16 residues. Germline V gene data show CDR1 as SSHAT and CDR2 as FNYEAQ (reference sequence). CDR3 sequence reads: CASSLSPGQGIDGYTF. The CDR3 coding sequence is TGTGCTAGCAGCTTGTCCCCGGGACAGGGTATAGACGGCTACACCTTC.

The chain uses TRBV10-2 and TRBJ1-2; D gene uncertain. Germline V gives CDR1 WSHSY, CDR2 SAAADI. V was shortened by 6 bases and J by 3 bases, with 11 bases between the two germline ends. The CDR3 covers 13 residues. CDR3 sequence (DNA): TGCGCCAGCAGGAACGAGGGAGACTATGGCTACACCTTC. This sequence encodes CASRNEGDYGYTF.

The chain combines TRBV28 with TRBJ2-2; 8 bases are shared with TRBD1. This CDR3 is built from 16 residues. Losses at the gene ends were 0 bases for V and 5 bases for J; bases not matched to a gene: 5. In germline, CDR1 is MDHEN, CDR2 SYDVKM. CDR3 in amino acids: CASSLWGQDLTGELFF. As DNA, the CDR3 is TGTGCCAGCAGTTTATGGGGACAGGATCTGACCGGGGAGCTGTTTTTT.

On this clone itself: Other DNA variants within this sample encode the same CDR3. The V call is TRBV5-4, the J call TRBJ2-1, with no clear D. This CDR3 spans 11 amino acids. Between the trimmed V and J ends, which lost 1 base and 6 bases, there was a span of 2 bases. Germline V gene lookup returns CDR1 SGHNT and CDR2 YYREEE (reference sequence). The CDR3 nucleotides read TGTGCCAGCAGCTTGTCCAATGAGCAGTTCTTC. It encodes CASSLSNEQFF.

The table lists this clone with a count of one. This rearrangement joins TRBV2 to TRBJ1-5; D is ambiguous. The CDR3 is made up of 15 amino acids. The germline V gene encodes CDR1 SNHLY and CDR2 FYNNEI. V was shortened by 7 bases and J by 3 bases, with 16 bases between the two germline ends. For the CDR3, the DNA is TGTGCCAGCACCTCATTCCGGGGTTACAATCAGCCCCAGCATTTT. Residues: CASTSFRGYNQPQHF.

This clone appeared a few times. The genes are TRBV5-1 and TRBJ2-2; 8 bases align to TRBD1. The CDR3 contains 15 residues. Germline-derived CDR1 and CDR2 are SGHRS and YFSETQ. Unmatched junction bases numbered 3, after V lost 1 base and J lost 4 bases. The CDR3 reads CASSLQTGGTGELFF. The CDR3 coding sequence is TGCGCCAGCAGCTTGCAAACAGGGGGCACCGGGGAGCTGTTTTTT.

The rearrangement links TRBV10-3 to TRBJ2-7; 13 positions match TRBD2. The V and J ends lost 11 bases and 1 base, in that order; junction bases with no gene match: 5. The CDR3 spans 14 residues. Germline assignment: CDR1 ENHRY and CDR2 SYGVKD. The CDR3: CALGTSGESYEQYF. In nucleotides, the CDR3 is TGTGCCCTAGGGACTAGCGGGGAATCCTACGAGCAGTACTTC.

The chain recombines TRBV6-5 with TRBJ2-7; the match to TRBD2 covers 11 bases. Germline CDR1 MNHEY, CDR2 SVGAGI. The V gene end was trimmed by 4 bases and the J gene end by 2 bases; junction bases not matched to a gene: 4. This CDR3 region has 15 residues. CDR3 in DNA: TGTGCCAGCAGTTGGGCTAGCGGGGGGCCCTACGAGCAGTACTTC. Protein product: CASSWASGGPYEQYF.

V gene TRBV19 combines with J gene TRBJ1-4, with no clear D. Trimming stripped 7 bases from V and 7 bases from J, with 19 bases between. The V gene's germline CDR1 is LNHDA and CDR2 SQIVND (reference sequence). This CDR3 has 15 amino acids. The CDR3: CASIPSGLDGEKLFF. In DNA, the CDR3 is TGTGCCAGTATCCCGTCCGGACTAGATGGTGAAAAACTGTTTTTT.